A single sample is the source of the 2 T cell receptor beta chains below, sequenced in a study of regulatory T cells in long-lasting Graves disease (dated by TCRdb to the early 2020s). The receptor library was made with multiplex PCR. Sequencer: Illumina HiSeq 4000. TCR beta libraries were built with iRepertoire HTBI primers and Arm-PCR amplification of CDR3 regions. Clones were called with MiXCR by TCRdb after fastp trimmed the public reads at Q25, and only in-frame beta chains were retained. Rows merge per CDR3 protein into single entries with the most common DNA and genes. In this sample the table shows about 220,000 distinct CDR3 sequences, roughly 19% of which occur a single time. The ten largest clones represent over 9.5% of the sample. Reading the label with the study, this specimen's time point is: newly diagnosed GD, antithyroid drugs for less than 3 months. For both TCR sequencing and RNA sequencing, RNA was extracted from PBMCs in TRIzol.

Another study also made use of these data, one on T cells in Graves' hyperthyroidism and ophthalmopathy.

The material was peripheral blood mononuclear cells (PBMCs), obtained at new diagnosis, from a patient treated with antithyroid drugs. The source is a woman in her twenties or thirties with Graves disease. Donor details come from another sample of the same person, matched by shared clones.

Notes on this clonotype: A read error may account for a junction end that differs from germline. The J gene is TRBJ1-5, the V gene TRBV5-1, with D possibly being TRBD1 (5 bases). Germline lookup yields CDR1 SGHRS and CDR2 YFSETQ. This CDR3 is 16 amino acids long. The DNA for the CDR3 is TGTGTCAGCAGCTTGGGGGTCGGGGGTAGCAATCAGCCCCAGCATTTT. Its translation is CVSSLGVGGSNQPQHF.

This chain connects TRBV28 to TRBJ2-5, with 9 bases that match TRBD2. Germline V gene data show CDR1 as MDHEN and CDR2 as SYDVKM. The CDR3 runs 15 residues. Trimming took 4 bases from V and 1 from J; bases not matched to a gene: 4. The CDR3 bases are TGTGCCAGCAGTTCAGCGGGACTAGCCCAAGAGACCCAGTACTTC. Translating it yields CASSSAGLAQETQYF.